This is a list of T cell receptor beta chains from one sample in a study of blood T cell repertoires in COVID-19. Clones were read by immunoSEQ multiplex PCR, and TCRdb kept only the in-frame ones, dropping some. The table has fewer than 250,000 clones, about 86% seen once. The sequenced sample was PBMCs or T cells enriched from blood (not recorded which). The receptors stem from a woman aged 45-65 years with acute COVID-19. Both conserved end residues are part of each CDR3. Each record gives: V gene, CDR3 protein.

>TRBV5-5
CASRPQGLATDTQYF
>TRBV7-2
CASSLSSSTDTQYF
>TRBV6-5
CASSYRREGSYEQYF
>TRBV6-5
CASTGGSYEQYF
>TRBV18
CASSPTGRATNEKLFF
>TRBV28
CASSLLEGSRGNTIYF
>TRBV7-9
CASSSGVDGNTIYF
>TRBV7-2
CASSSAGTGGTEAFF
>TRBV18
CASSPIGSSNQPQHF
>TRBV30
CAWSVQGGGETQYF
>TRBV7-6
CASSTPNGEQFF
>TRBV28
CASSSPLGGGSDTQYF
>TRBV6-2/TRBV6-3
CASSLIGTGRQETQYF
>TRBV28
CASRERDSPNYGYTF
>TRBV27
CASSWGREYGYTF
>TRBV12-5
CASGPRGSGTGHGYTF
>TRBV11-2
CASSSTGTPNEKLFF
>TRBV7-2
CASSFLRGDSPLHF
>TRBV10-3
CAISESSQNNQPQHF
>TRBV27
CASSLQARGRAIEQFF
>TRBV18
CASSPPKDLRGKDTQYF
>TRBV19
CASRETGTSGLYEQYF
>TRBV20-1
CSASSFGDRGVNQPQHF
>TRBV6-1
CASSARQGRTGANVLTF
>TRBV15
CATNPTGSSYNSPLHF
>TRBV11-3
CASSLTRNTEAFF
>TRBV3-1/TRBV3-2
CASSQFRDTQYF
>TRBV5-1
CASSRTGETQYF
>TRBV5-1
CASSYGQGSGIRNTEAFF
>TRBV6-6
CASSSPDRLNTEAFF
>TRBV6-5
CASSKQGAGGYEQYF
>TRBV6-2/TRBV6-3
CASSDRGYSGANVLTF
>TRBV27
CASSFRTSPINSEQFF
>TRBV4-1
CASSQEKIVGVRANYGYTF
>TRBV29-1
CSVLSGTGSSEQYF
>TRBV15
CATSSESGLRGRETQYF
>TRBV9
CASSGGGTGGYNSPLHF
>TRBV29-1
CSVIDRAGTDTQYF
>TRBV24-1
CATMTSGADTGELFF
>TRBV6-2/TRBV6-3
CASSYTSRTGELFF
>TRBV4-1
CASSQEGAGDSYNEQFF
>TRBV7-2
CASSREFEETQYF
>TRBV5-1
CASSYGGNTDTQYF
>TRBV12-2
CASRVRDRFLAPSSGANVLTF